This TCR beta chain was identified during a study of identical twins. Study-level points and caveats: When twins shared out-of-frame alpha sequences, those sequences had excess low generation probability.

Trimming removed 2 bases from V and 4 bases from J, with 12 bases in between. Germline loops: CDR1 PRHDT, CDR2 FYEKMQ (reference sequence). This CDR3 comprises 14 residues. Among all donors, each was a healthy Caucasian. About this clonotype itself: The antigen is unknown.

A universal primer site came from template switching; cDNA carried unique molecular identifiers. TCRdb reprocessed the 5' RACE reads via MiXCR and lists one record per CDR3 protein. The repertoire holds roughly 1.6 million distinct CDR3 sequences, with more than 30% as singletons. This receptor was obtained from a newborn girl in good health. This chain connects TRBV13 to TRBJ2-7; a possible D gene is TRBD1 (6 bases). The sample taken for sequencing was cord blood. For the CDR3, the DNA is TGTGCCAGCAGCTTAACCAGGGGCATTTACGAGCAGTACTTC. Translation gives CASSLTRGIYEQYF. The whole variable domain, filled in from reference TRBV13 and TRBJ2-7, reads AAGVIQSPRHLIKEKRETATLKCYPIPRHDTVYWYQQGPGQDPQFLISFYEKMQSDKGSIPDRFSAQQFSDYHSELNMSSLELGDSALYFCASSLTRGIYEQYFGPGTRLTVT.